One sample yielded the 19 T cell receptor beta chains listed below, sequenced in a study of OX40 agonist ivuxolimab in advanced cancers. Data came from immunoSEQ multiplex PCR; TCRdb stores just in-frame clones and leaves some out. Here the sample spans tens of thousands of clones, almost 90% being singletons. The source was CD4+ or CD8+ T cells sorted from blood, collected in a trial of the OX40 agonist ivuxolimab. The receptor source for this set is an adult with an advanced solid tumor such as melanoma, head and neck, liver or kidney cancer.

The chain employs TRBV7-2 and TRBJ2-7, with D perhaps matching TRBD2 (6 bases). Trimming took 2 bases from V and 3 from J, leaving 14 bases between them. There are 15 residues in the CDR3. The germline V gene encodes CDR1 SGHTA and CDR2 FQGNSA. The CDR3 spells CASSLRGRGFYEQYF. CDR3 nucleotide sequence: TGTGCCAGCAGCTTACGGGGACGGGGGTTCTACGAGCAGTACTTC.

V is TRBV4-1 and J is TRBJ2-5, with 10 positions matching TRBD2. This CDR3 spans 16 amino acids. J was trimmed by 6 bases and V by 1 base; bases with no gene match: 8. Germline V gene sequence: CDR1 MGHRA, CDR2 YSYEKL. The CDR3 sequence: CASSQGLAGVAKTQYF. DNA for the CDR3: TGCGCCAGCAGCCAAGGCCTAGCGGGAGTGGCGAAGACCCAGTACTTC.

This clone was seen only a few times. The CDR3 carries no conserved terminal phenylalanine or tryptophan, so it likely arises from a read error. The DNA is left out, because the CDR3 cannot be placed on it with certainty; the CDR3 is given as TCRdb lists it. The chain recombines TRBV6-4 with TRBJ1-1; the DNA was not used to check the table's D call, TRBD1. The CDR3 spans 10 residues, counting both ends. Looked up from germline, CDR1 is MRHNA and CDR2 is SNTAGT. The CDR3 reads CASTRGMGVI.

This chain uses TRBV7-2 with TRBJ1-2; 8 bases match TRBD1. The V and J ends lost 1 base and 8 bases, in that order; junction bases with no gene match: 6. The germline gives CDR1 SGHTA, CDR2 FQGNSA. The CDR3 sequence is 14 residues long. The CDR3 DNA reads TGTGCCAGCAGCTTAGGGCAGGGGGCCGACGGCTACACCTTC. It encodes CASSLGQGADGYTF. Full variable domain (outside the CDR3, taken from reference TRBV7-2 and TRBJ1-2): GAGVSQSPSNKVTEKGKDVELRCDPISGHTALYWYRQSLGQGLEFLIYFQGNSAPDKSGLPSDRFSAERTGGSVSTLTIQRTQQEDSAVYLCASSLGQGADGYTFGSGTRLTVV.

The V gene is TRBV28, the J gene TRBJ2-5; tentative D call: TRBD1 (6 bases). The germline CDR1 and CDR2 sequences are MDHEN and SYDVKM. V lost 7 bases and J lost 5, with 17 bases in between. The CDR3 contains 14 residues. The CDR3 sequence is CASTQWGLEETQYF. In DNA, the CDR3 is TGTGCCAGCACCCAATGGGGGCTAGAGGAGACCCAGTACTTC.

The chain employs TRBV29-1 and TRBJ1-4; D gene ambiguous. Germline V CDR1 and CDR2: SQVTM, ANQGSEA. This CDR3 contains 13 residues. With 2 bases removed from V and 8 bases from J, the gap between germline ends came to 12 bases. The CDR3 DNA sequence: TGCAGCGTTGAACGACTGGTTGGGGAAAAACTGTTTTTT. Translating gives CSVERLVGEKLFF.

This rearrangement joins TRBV27 to TRBJ1-2; D is possibly TRBD1 (6 bases). Germline loops: CDR1 MNHEY, CDR2 SMNVEV (reference sequence). This CDR3 is 13 amino acids long. Trimming shortened V by 3 bases and J by 6 bases, and 11 bases separated the two germline ends. In DNA form, the CDR3 reads TGTGCCAGCAGTTTGGCACAGGGTGATGGCTACACCTTC. This translates into CASSLAQGDGYTF.

This clone appeared a single time. The genes are TRBV19 and TRBJ1-5; no reliable D call. V was pared by 5 bases and J by 5 bases, with 10 bases between. CDR1 and CDR2 from the germline V gene are LNHDA and SQIVND (reference sequence). This CDR3 is 13 amino acids long. The CDR3 protein is CASSQGRDQPQHF. The DNA for the CDR3 is TGTGCCAGTAGTCAAGGGAGGGATCAGCCCCAGCATTTT.

The V call is TRBV7-2, the J call TRBJ2-3; a weak D match, TRBD1 (5 bases). The CDR3 has 15 residues. Germline V lookup: CDR1 SGHTA, CDR2 FQGNSA. V was clipped by 5 bases and J by 3 bases, with 15 bases between them. The CDR3 nucleotides read TGTGCCAGCAGCGGTCCTGGCAGGGTAACAGATACGCAGTATTTT. The encoded protein is CASSGPGRVTDTQYF.

The chain carries TRBV10-3 and TRBJ2-1; D ambiguous. V lost 3 bases, J lost 6 bases, and 15 bases lay in between. The CDR3 has 15 amino acids. The V gene's germline CDR1 is ENHRY and CDR2 SYGVKD. The CDR3 loop is CAISDGELYFNEQFF. Written as DNA, the CDR3 is TGTGCCATCAGTGACGGAGAATTATACTTCAATGAGCAGTTCTTC.

V gene TRBV19 combines with J gene TRBJ2-7; possible D gene TRBD1, 6 bases. The CDR3 loop spans 13 amino acids. Germline-derived CDR1 and CDR2 are LNHDA and SQIVND (reference sequence). The V gene lost 5 bases and the J gene lost 5 bases, with 13 bases spanning the gap. CDR3 coding DNA: TGTGCCAGTAGTCAAAACAGGGACCACGAGCAGTACTTC. Protein sequence: CASSQNRDHEQYF.

V gene TRBV27 combines with J gene TRBJ1-2; TRBD1 agrees at 8 bases. Losses at the gene ends were 0 bases for V and 6 bases for J; bases not matched to a gene: 6. CDR3 length: 15 amino acids. CDR1 is MNHEY, CDR2 SMNVEV, per germline (reference sequence). The CDR3: CASSLSRTGRDGYTF. In nucleotides, the CDR3 is TGTGCCAGCAGTTTATCCCGGACAGGGAGGGATGGCTACACCTTC.

This sequence joins TRBV9 and TRBJ2-2; the match to TRBD1 covers 7 bases. This CDR3 comprises 16 residues. Trimming cost V 0 bases and J 6 bases; bases outside gene matches: 8. Looked up from germline, CDR1 is SGDLS and CDR2 is YYNGEE. For the CDR3, the DNA is TGTGCCAGCAGCGTAGGAAATAATCAGGGGGCCGGGGAGCTGTTTTTT. Amino acid sequence: CASSVGNNQGAGELFF. Complete variable domain (other parts from reference TRBV9 and TRBJ2-2): DSGVTQTPKHLITATGQRVTLRCSPRSGDLSVYWYQQSLDQGLQFLIQYYNGEERAKGNILERFSAQQFPDLHSELNLSSLELGDSALYFCASSVGNNQGAGELFFGEGSRLTVL.

The CDR3 protein is CASSPPGREETQYF. CDR3 sequence (DNA): TGTGCCAGCAGCCCGCCGGGACGGGAAGAGACCCAGTACTTC. The chain links TRBV5-5 to TRBJ2-5; tentatively, D is TRBD1 or TRBD2 (5 bases each). The CDR3 extends over 14 amino acids. Per the germline V gene, CDR1 is SGHKS and CDR2 is YYEKEE (reference sequence). V was pared by 4 bases and J by 3 bases, with 13 bases between.

The rearrangement joins TRBV28 to TRBJ2-7; 8 bases line up with TRBD2. Per germline, CDR1 MDHEN and CDR2 SYDVKM. The CDR3 length is 16 residues. V lost 6 bases, J lost 0 bases, and 10 bases stayed unmatched. The CDR3, as DNA: TGTGCCAGCAGCCCCCCGGGGGGGAAAAGCTCCTACGAGCAGTACTTC. It codes for CASSPPGGKSSYEQYF.

The rearrangement joins TRBV7-2 to TRBJ1-5, with 7 positions matching TRBD1. This CDR3 has 13 amino acids. In germline, CDR1 is SGHTA, CDR2 FQGNSA. V shed 3 bases, J shed 6 bases, and the junction held 2 bases outside the gene matches. The CDR3 region is CASSFRGSQPQHF. The CDR3 nucleotides are TGTGCCAGCAGCTTCAGGGGGAGTCAGCCCCAGCATTTT.

The chain carries TRBV28 and TRBJ1-2; tentatively, D is TRBD1 (6 bases). The CDR3 has 16 amino acids. In germline, CDR1 is MDHEN, CDR2 SYDVKM. Trimming removed 8 bases from V and 8 bases from J, with 27 bases in between. The chain's CDR3 is CASGGPRGIFKRGYTF. The CDR3 DNA sequence: TGTGCCAGCGGGGGCCCGAGAGGCATTTTCAAACGGGGCTACACCTTC.

The V call is TRBV7-3, the J call TRBJ1-1, with a possible D match to TRBD1 (5 bases). V was cut by 5 bases and J by 0 bases, with 16 bases left in between. The CDR3 totals 16 residues. Looked up from germline, CDR1 is SGHTA and CDR2 is FQGTGA. The CDR3 protein is CASSNPLAGMNTEAFF. The CDR3 DNA follows: TGTGCCAGCAGCAACCCCTTAGCAGGGATGAACACTGAAGCTTTCTTT.

The chain has TRBV15 and TRBJ2-7, with D possibly being TRBD1 (6 bases). CDR1 and CDR2 (germline): LNHNV, YYDKDF (reference sequence). The V gene lost 8 bases and the J gene lost 0 bases, with 14 bases spanning the gap. The length of the CDR3 is 14 residues. This CDR3 is CATAASRGSYEQYF. The CDR3 DNA reads TGTGCCACCGCCGCCTCCAGGGGCTCCTACGAGCAGTACTTC.